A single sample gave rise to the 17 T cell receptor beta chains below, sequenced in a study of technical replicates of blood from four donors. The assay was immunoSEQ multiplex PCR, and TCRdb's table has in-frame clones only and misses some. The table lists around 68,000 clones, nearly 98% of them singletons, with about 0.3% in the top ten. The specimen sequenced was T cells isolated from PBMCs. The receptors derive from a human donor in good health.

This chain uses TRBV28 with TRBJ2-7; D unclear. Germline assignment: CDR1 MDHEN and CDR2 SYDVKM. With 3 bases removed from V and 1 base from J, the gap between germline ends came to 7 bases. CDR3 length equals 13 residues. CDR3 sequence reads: CASSFTESYEQYF. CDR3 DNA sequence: TGTGCCAGCAGTTTTACCGAGTCCTACGAGCAGTACTTC.

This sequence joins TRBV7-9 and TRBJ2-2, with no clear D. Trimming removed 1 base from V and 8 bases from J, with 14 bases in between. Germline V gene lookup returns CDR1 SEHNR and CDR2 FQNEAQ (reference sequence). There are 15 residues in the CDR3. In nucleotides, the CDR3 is TGTGCCAGCAGCTTAGGGCTAGGAGAAGGAGGGGAGCTGTTTTTT. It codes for CASSLGLGEGGELFF.

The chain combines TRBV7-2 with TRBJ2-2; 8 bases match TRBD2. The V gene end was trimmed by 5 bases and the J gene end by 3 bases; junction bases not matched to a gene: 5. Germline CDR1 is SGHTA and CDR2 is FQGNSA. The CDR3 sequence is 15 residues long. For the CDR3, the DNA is TGTGCCAGCAGCAGCGGGAGTATTTACACCGGGGAGCTGTTTTTT. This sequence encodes CASSSGSIYTGELFF.

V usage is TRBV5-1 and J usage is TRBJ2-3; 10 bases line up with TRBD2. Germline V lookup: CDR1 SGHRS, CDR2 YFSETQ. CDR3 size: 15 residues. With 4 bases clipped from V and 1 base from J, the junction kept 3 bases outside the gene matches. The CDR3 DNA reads TGCGCCAGCAGCAGCCTAGCGGGAGGCACAGATACGCAGTATTTT. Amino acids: CASSSLAGGTDTQYF.

In nucleotides, the CDR3 is TGTGCCAGCAGCCAAGTGACAGTTAACACTGAAGCTTTCTTT. It specifies CASSQVTVNTEAFF. The genes are TRBV4-2 and TRBJ1-1, with D perhaps TRBD1 (5 bases). The CDR3 has 14 residues. Per germline, CDR1 LGHNA and CDR2 YNFKEQ. The V end was cut by 1 base, the J end by 2 bases, with 8 bases between.

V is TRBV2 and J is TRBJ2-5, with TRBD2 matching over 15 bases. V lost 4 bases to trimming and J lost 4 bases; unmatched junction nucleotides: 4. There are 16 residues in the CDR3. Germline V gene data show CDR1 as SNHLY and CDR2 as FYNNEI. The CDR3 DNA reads TGTGCCAGCAGTGGGACTAGCGGGAGGGCCGTAGAGACCCAGTACTTC. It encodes CASSGTSGRAVETQYF.

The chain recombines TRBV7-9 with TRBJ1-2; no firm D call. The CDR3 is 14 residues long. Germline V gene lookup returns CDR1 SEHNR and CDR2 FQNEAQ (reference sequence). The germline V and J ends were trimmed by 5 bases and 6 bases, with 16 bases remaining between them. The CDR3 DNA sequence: TGTGCCAGCAGCCTGGGGTCGGGAGGAGATGGCTACACCTTC. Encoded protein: CASSLGSGGDGYTF. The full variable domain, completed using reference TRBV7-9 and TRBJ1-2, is DTGVSQNPRHKITKRGQNVTFRCDPISEHNRLYWYRQTLGQGPEFLTYFQNEAQLEKSRLLSDRFSAERPKGSFSTLEIQRTEQGDSAMYLCASSLGSGGDGYTFGSGTRLTVV.

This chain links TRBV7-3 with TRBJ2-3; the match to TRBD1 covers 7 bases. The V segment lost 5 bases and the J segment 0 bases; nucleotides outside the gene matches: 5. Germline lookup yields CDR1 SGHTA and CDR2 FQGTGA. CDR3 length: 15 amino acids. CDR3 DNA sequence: TGTGCCAGCAGCCTGGACAGGCGAAGCACAGATACGCAGTATTTT. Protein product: CASSLDRRSTDTQYF.

Here the CDR3 reads CASRGQGLAKNIQYF. The CDR3 DNA is TGTGCCAGTAGGGGACAGGGCTTAGCCAAAAACATTCAGTACTTC. The V call is TRBV19, the J call TRBJ2-4, with 9 bases lining up with TRBD1. The CDR3 is 15 amino acids. The germline CDR1 and CDR2 sequences are LNHDA and SQIVND (reference sequence). V was clipped by 6 bases and J by 0 bases; unmatched bases: 3.

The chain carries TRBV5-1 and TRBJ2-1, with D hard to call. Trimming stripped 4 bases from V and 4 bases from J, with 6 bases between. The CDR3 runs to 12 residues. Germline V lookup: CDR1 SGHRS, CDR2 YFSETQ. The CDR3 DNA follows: TGCGCCAGCAGCCAGAATTACAATGAGCAGTTCTTC. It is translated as CASSQNYNEQFF.

Here the CDR3 reads CASIKTGKETQYF. Here the CDR3 DNA reads TGTGCCAGCATTAAGACAGGGAAAGAGACCCAGTACTTC. The genes are TRBV2 and TRBJ2-5, with 7 bases matching TRBD1. The ends lost 7 bases at V and 3 bases at J; junction bases unmatched: 5. CDR3 length: 13 amino acids. CDR1 and CDR2 from the germline V gene are SNHLY and FYNNEI.

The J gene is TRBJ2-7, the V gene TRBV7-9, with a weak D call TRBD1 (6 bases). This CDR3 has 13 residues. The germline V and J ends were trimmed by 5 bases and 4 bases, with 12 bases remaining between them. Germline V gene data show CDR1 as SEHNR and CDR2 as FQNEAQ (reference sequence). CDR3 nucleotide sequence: TGTGCCAGCAGCCCGATGGGGGCGTACGAGCAGTACTTC. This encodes CASSPMGAYEQYF.

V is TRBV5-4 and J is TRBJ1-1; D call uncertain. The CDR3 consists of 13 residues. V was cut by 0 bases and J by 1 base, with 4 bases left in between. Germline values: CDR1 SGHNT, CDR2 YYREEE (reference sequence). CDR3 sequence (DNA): TGTGCCAGCAGCTTGGTAGCGAACACTGAAGCTTTCTTT. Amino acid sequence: CASSLVANTEAFF.

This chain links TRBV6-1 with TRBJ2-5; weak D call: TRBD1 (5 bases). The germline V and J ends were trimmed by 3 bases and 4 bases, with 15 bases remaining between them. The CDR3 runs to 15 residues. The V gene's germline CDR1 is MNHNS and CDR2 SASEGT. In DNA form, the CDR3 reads TGTGCCAGCAGTGAGGTCAGGGAATATGGAGAGACCCAGTACTTC. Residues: CASSEVREYGETQYF.

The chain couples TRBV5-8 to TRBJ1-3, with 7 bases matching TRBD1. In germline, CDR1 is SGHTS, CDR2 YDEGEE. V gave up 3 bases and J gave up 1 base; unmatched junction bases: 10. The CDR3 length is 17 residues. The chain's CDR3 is CASSWDSRGGSGNTIYF. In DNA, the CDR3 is TGTGCCAGCAGCTGGGACAGTCGAGGGGGGTCTGGAAACACCATATATTTT.

This chain's CDR3 is CSVEVPGSNTEAFF. As DNA, the CDR3 is TGCAGCGTTGAAGTCCCAGGGTCGAACACTGAAGCTTTCTTT. The chain combines TRBV29-1 with TRBJ1-1; D possibly corresponds to TRBD1 (5 bases). Germline V gene data show CDR1 as SQVTM and CDR2 as ANQGSEA. This CDR3 spans 14 amino acids. V lost 1 base to trimming and J lost 1 base, with 10 bases between them.

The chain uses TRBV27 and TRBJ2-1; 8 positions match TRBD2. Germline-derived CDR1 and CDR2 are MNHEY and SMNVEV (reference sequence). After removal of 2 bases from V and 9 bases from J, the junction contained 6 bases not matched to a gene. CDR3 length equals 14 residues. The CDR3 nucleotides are TGTGCCAGCAGTTTAACGGGAGGGTTCGGTGAGCAGTTCTTC. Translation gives CASSLTGGFGEQFF.